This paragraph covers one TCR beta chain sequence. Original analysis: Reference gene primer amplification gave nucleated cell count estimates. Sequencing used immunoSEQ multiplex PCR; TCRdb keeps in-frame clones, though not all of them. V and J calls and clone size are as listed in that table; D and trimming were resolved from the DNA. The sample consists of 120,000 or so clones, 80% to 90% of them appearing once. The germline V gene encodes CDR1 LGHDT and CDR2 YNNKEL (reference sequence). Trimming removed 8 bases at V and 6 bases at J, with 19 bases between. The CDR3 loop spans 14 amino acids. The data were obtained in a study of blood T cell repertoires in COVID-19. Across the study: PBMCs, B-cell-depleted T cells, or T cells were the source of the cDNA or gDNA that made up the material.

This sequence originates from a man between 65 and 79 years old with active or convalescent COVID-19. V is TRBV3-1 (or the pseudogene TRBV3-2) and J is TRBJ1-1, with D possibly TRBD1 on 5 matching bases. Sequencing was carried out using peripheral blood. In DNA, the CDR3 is TGTGCCAGCCGCTACGGGGGATCTGAGGCTGAAGCTTTCTTT. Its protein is CASRYGGSEAEAFF.